These 19 T cell receptor beta chains share one sample of origin, sequenced in a study of OX40 agonist ivuxolimab in advanced cancers. This table comes from immunoSEQ multiplex PCR, and its TCRdb copy is limited to in-frame clones, with some not included. This table holds tens of thousands of clones, around four fifths found once. The sequencing used CD4+ or CD8+ T cells sorted from blood, collected in a trial of the OX40 agonist ivuxolimab. The receptor source for this set is an adult with an advanced solid tumor such as melanoma, head and neck, liver or kidney cancer.

V and J are TRBV28 and TRBJ1-4; possibly TRBD1 for D (5 bases). Germline CDR1 MDHEN, CDR2 SYDVKM. This CDR3 has 14 residues. Trimming shortened V by 4 bases and J by 5 bases, and 11 bases separated the two germline ends. CDR3 loop: CASSSGTVNEKLFF. The CDR3 coding sequence is TGTGCCAGCAGTTCCGGGACTGTCAATGAAAAACTGTTTTTT.

V and J are TRBV28 and TRBJ1-4; D not certain. Per germline, CDR1 MDHEN and CDR2 SYDVKM. V was clipped by 5 bases and J by 8 bases, with 18 bases between them. The CDR3 spans 15 residues. The CDR3 spells CASSPSKGFREKLFF. As DNA, the CDR3 is TGTGCCAGCAGTCCCTCAAAAGGCTTTAGGGAAAAACTGTTTTTT.

The rearrangement uses TRBV10-3 and TRBJ2-5, with 8 nucleotides matching TRBD2. This CDR3 is built from 16 residues. J lost 1 base, V lost 6 bases, and 10 bases had no gene match. Germline V lookup: CDR1 ENHRY, CDR2 SYGVKD. The CDR3 here is CAISGGAQGSQETQYF. CDR3 sequence (DNA): TGTGCCATCAGCGGGGGGGCTCAGGGGTCCCAAGAGACCCAGTACTTC.

The V and J genes are TRBV6-1 and TRBJ2-2; perhaps TRBD1 as D (5 bases). CDR3 length equals 13 residues. V lost 7 bases and J 5 bases, leaving 11 bases between the germline ends. Germline V gene sequence: CDR1 MNHNS, CDR2 SASEGT. The CDR3 nucleotides read TGTGCCAGCACTTGGCAGGGAACCGGGGAGCTGTTTTTT. This sequence encodes CASTWQGTGELFF.

This clone showed up just a few times. This sequence joins TRBV28 and TRBJ1-2, with TRBD1 identical over 8 bases. This CDR3 is built from 18 residues. Trimming removed 3 bases from V and 6 bases from J; junction bases left unmatched: 18. CDR1 MDHEN and CDR2 SYDVKM come from the germline V gene. The DNA of the CDR3 is TGTGCCAGCAGTTTTGACAGGGGATCTTACGCTATTCGCGATGGCTACACCTTC. This encodes CASSFDRGSYAIRDGYTF.

The chain is built from TRBV15 and TRBJ2-7, with unresolved D. From germline, CDR1 is LNHNV and CDR2 YYDKDF (reference sequence). CDR3 length: 13 residues. Trimming stripped 0 bases from V and 4 bases from J, with 7 bases between. CDR3 loop: CATSREIIYEQYF. CDR3 bases: TGTGCCACCAGCAGAGAGATAATATACGAGCAGTACTTC.

The chain has TRBV2 and TRBJ2-4, with D possibly being TRBD1 or TRBD2 (5 bases each). CDR1 and CDR2 (germline): SNHLY, FYNNEI. The CDR3 loop spans 16 amino acids. V gave up 0 bases and J gave up 3 bases, with 12 bases separating them. This chain's CDR3 is CASSEARQGDKNIQYF. CDR3 DNA sequence: TGTGCCAGCAGTGAAGCTCGGCAGGGAGACAAAAACATTCAGTACTTC. Looking up the rest from reference TRBV2 and TRBJ2-4 gives the full variable domain: EPEVTQTPSHQVTQMGQEVILRCVPISNHLYFYWYRQILGQKVEFLVSFYNNEISEKSEIFDDQFSVERPDGSNFTLKIRSTKLEDSAMYFCASSEARQGDKNIQYFGAGTRLSVL.

The V call is TRBV4-1, the J call TRBJ2-3; no firm D call. CDR1 is MGHRA, CDR2 YSYEKL, per germline. CDR3 length equals 14 residues. V lost 3 bases and J lost 2, with 9 bases in between. In DNA, the CDR3 is TGCGCCAGCAGCCAGGGATTGCTCACAGATACGCAGTATTTT. This codes for CASSQGLLTDTQYF.

The chain is built from TRBV6-5 and TRBJ2-5, with D possibly being TRBD2 (5 bases). Trimming stripped 5 bases from V and 6 bases from J, with 19 bases between. CDR1 and CDR2 (germline): MNHEY, SVGAGI. The CDR3 is 15 amino acids. CDR3 nucleotides: TGTGCCAGCAGTAACGGACTCGTCCGTGTCCAGACCCAGTACTTC. This translates into CASSNGLVRVQTQYF.

V is TRBV4-1 and J is TRBJ2-2; perhaps TRBD2 as D (7 bases). V gave up 3 bases and J gave up 8 bases, with 16 bases separating them. The germline V gene has CDR1 MGHRA and CDR2 YSYEKL. CDR3 size: 15 residues. Here the CDR3 reads CASSQGGPVQGELFF. Here the CDR3 DNA reads TGCGCCAGCAGCCAGGGGGGGCCAGTTCAGGGGGAGCTGTTTTTT.

The chain combines TRBV5-1 with TRBJ2-1, with D possibly being TRBD2 (5 bases). Germline V lookup: CDR1 SGHRS, CDR2 YFSETQ. This CDR3 has 15 residues. V was cut by 2 bases and J by 4 bases, with 13 bases left in between. CDR3 in DNA: TGCGCCAGCAGCTTAAACGGGAATGATTACAATGAGCAGTTCTTC. It translates to CASSLNGNDYNEQFF.

The rearrangement uses TRBV5-6 and TRBJ1-2; 7 nucleotides match TRBD1. The germline CDR1 and CDR2 sequences are SGHDT and YYEEEE. The CDR3 is 16 amino acids. V shed 0 bases, J shed 7 bases, and the junction held 12 bases outside the gene matches. The CDR3 loop reads CASSLVSGTDIGGYTF. The CDR3 coding sequence is TGTGCCAGCAGCTTGGTCTCCGGGACAGACATAGGTGGCTACACCTTC.

This clone was seen only once. This chain's CDR3 is CASSRTVNEKLFF. The CDR3 region has the DNA TGTGCCAGCAGCCGGACAGTTAATGAAAAACTGTTTTTT. The chain links TRBV5-6 to TRBJ1-4; tentatively, D is TRBD1 (6 bases). The ends were cut back, 4 bases at V and 4 bases at J, with 8 bases in the middle. Germline loops: CDR1 SGHDT, CDR2 YYEEEE. The CDR3 has 13 residues.

The chain links TRBV6-1 to TRBJ2-1; 8 bases map to TRBD1. The CDR3 covers 14 residues. Per the germline V gene, CDR1 is MNHNS and CDR2 is SASEGT. With V trimmed by 6 bases and J by 7 bases, 8 bases remained unmatched. The CDR3 sequence: CASSPGQAHNEQFF. The CDR3, as DNA: TGTGCCAGCAGCCCGGGACAGGCTCATAATGAGCAGTTCTTC.

V usage is TRBV5-1 and J usage is TRBJ2-1; 8 bases are shared with TRBD2. The length of the CDR3 is 16 residues. Germline CDR1 is SGHRS and CDR2 is YFSETQ. The V and J ends lost 0 bases and 6 bases, in that order; junction bases with no gene match: 8. The CDR3 bases are TGCGCCAGCAGCTTGGAAGCGGGACTAGTTTTCAATGAGCAGTTCTTC. It codes for CASSLEAGLVFNEQFF.

The chain is built from TRBV7-3 and TRBJ2-6, with a weak D call TRBD2 (7 bases). Germline-derived CDR1 and CDR2 are SGHTA and FQGTGA. Trimming stripped 6 bases from V and 7 bases from J, with 10 bases between. This CDR3 is 13 amino acids long. The CDR3 nucleotides read TGTGCCAGCAGTAGGGGGGGAGCCAACGTCCTGACTTTC. Its protein is CASSRGGANVLTF.

This CDR3 reads CASGRGLGGNTIYF. The CDR3 DNA reads as TGTGCCAGCGGCAGAGGGCTCGGAGGAAACACCATATATTTT. This chain joins TRBV6-6 and TRBJ1-3; D remains ambiguous. Germline V gene data show CDR1 as MNHNY and CDR2 as SVGAGI (reference sequence). This CDR3 is 14 amino acids long. V was clipped by 8 bases and J by 4 bases, with 15 bases between them.

The V call is TRBV6-1, the J call TRBJ2-1; 10 bases align to TRBD2. Per the germline V gene, CDR1 is MNHNS and CDR2 is SASEGT. The trim removed 7 bases at V and 4 bases at J, leaving 7 bases unmatched. The CDR3 has 15 amino acids. DNA of the CDR3: TGTGCCAGCACCACTATAGCGGGGGGATACAATGAGCAGTTCTTC. Its protein product is CASTTIAGGYNEQFF.

This chain uses TRBV30 with TRBJ1-2, with a possible D match to TRBD1 (5 bases). This CDR3 spans 16 amino acids. The germline V gene has CDR1 GTSNPN and CDR2 SVGIG (reference sequence). Trimming took 5 bases from V and 6 from J, leaving 25 bases between them. CDR3 amino acids: CAWVDVRRGKRNGYTF. The DNA of the CDR3 is TGTGCCTGGGTTGACGTCCGTCGGGGGAAGCGGAATGGCTACACCTTC.